The rows below give T cell receptor beta chains drawn from one sample of a study of blood T cell repertoires in COVID-19. The method was immunoSEQ multiplex PCR; TCRdb's version includes in-frame clones alone and lacks a portion of them. The sample shows roughly 180,000 clones, approximately 85% of them seen only once. Input material: peripheral blood. These TCRs come from a woman aged 55-70 years with acute or convalescent COVID-19. Both conserved end residues are part of each CDR3. The D gene is left open where the match is weak. Clone size is stated in some rows and not others, as once, few, many or a class when expanded.

NA once TRBJ1-4 14 TRBV2 CASSSGLIGEKLFF TGTGCCAGCAGCAGCGGGCTAATCGGCGAAAAACTGTTTTTT
NA NA TRBJ2-7 14 TRBV19 CASSIGLSTYEQYF TGTGCCAGTAGTATTGGACTCTCTACCTACGAGCAGTACTTC
NA NA TRBJ1-1 12 TRBV3-1/TRBV3-2 CASSQVGLEAFF TGTGCCAGCAGCCAAGTAGGACTAGAAGCTTTCTTT
TRBD2 few TRBJ2-7 14 TRBV5-1 CASSLGLADYEQYF TGCGCCAGCAGCCTCGGACTAGCGGACTACGAGCAGTACTTC
TRBD2 NA TRBJ2-5 18 TRBV7-6 CASSSVAGGPGGLETQYF TGTGCCAGCAGTTCTGTAGCGGGAGGCCCAGGGGGATTGGAGACCCAGTACTTC
TRBD1 NA TRBJ2-3 16 TRBV24-1 CATSDPGQGVGDTQYF TGTGCCACCAGTGACCCCGGACAGGGAGTAGGAGATACGCAGTATTTT
NA NA TRBJ2-3 12 TRBV3-1/TRBV3-2 CASSQDRRTQYF TGTGCCAGCAGCCAAGATCGTCGTACGCAGTATTTT
NA NA TRBJ1-1 13 TRBV7-9 CASSPDSFTEAFF TGTGCCAGCAGCCCGGACAGTTTCACTGAAGCTTTCTTT
TRBD1 NA TRBJ1-6 15 TRBV7-3 CASSLQGDINSPLHF TGTGCCAGCAGCTTACAGGGGGATATCAATTCACCCCTCCACTTT
NA NA TRBJ2-5 15 TRBV12-5 CASGLGTDNQETQYF TGTGCTAGTGGTTTGGGGACGGACAACCAAGAGACCCAGTACTTC
NA once TRBJ1-5 15 TRBV7-8 CASSPKRADNQPQHF TGTGCCAGCAGCCCCAAGCGGGCAGACAATCAGCCCCAGCATTTT
NA NA TRBJ1-6 14 TRBV27 CASSLQDYNSPLHF TGTGCCAGCAGTTTGCAGGACTATAATTCACCCCTCCACTTT
TRBD2 NA TRBJ2-1 15 TRBV5-4 CASTPAGGRENEQFF TGTGCCAGCACCCCGGCGGGAGGAAGAGAGAATGAGCAGTTCTTC
TRBD2 NA TRBJ2-1 19 TRBV3-1/TRBV3-2 CASSLILAGRLGDYNEQFF TGTGCCAGCAGCCTGATACTAGCGGGAAGGCTAGGGGATTACAATGAGCAGTTCTTC
NA NA TRBJ2-2 14 TRBV2 CASTGLINTGELFF TGTGCCAGCACCGGACTCATAAACACCGGGGAGCTGTTTTTT
NA NA TRBJ2-5 15 TRBV30 CAWTPLGGSEETQYF TGTGCCTGGACCCCCCTCGGAGGCTCCGAAGAGACCCAGTACTTC
NA NA TRBJ2-1 13 TRBV25-1 CASRGVRYNEQFF TGTGCCAGCAGGGGCGTCCGCTACAATGAGCAGTTCTTC
NA NA TRBJ1-3 15 TRBV5-1 CASSLGQVSGNTIYF TGCGCCAGCAGCTTGGGACAGGTCTCTGGAAACACCATATATTTT
NA NA TRBJ1-2 15 TRBV28 CASSLGAGNNYGYTF TGTGCCAGCAGTTTAGGAGCCGGGAACAACTATGGCTACACCTTC
TRBD1 NA TRBJ2-1 12 TRBV6-6 CASGDSLNEQFF TGTGCCAGCGGGGACAGTCTCAATGAGCAGTTCTTC
NA NA TRBJ2-5 16 TRBV6-2/TRBV6-3 CASSYFSGGYQETQYF TGTGCCAGCAGTTACTTCAGTGGGGGGTACCAAGAGACCCAGTACTTC
TRBD1 once TRBJ1-2 16 TRBV4-1 CASSNIPGQGYYGYTF TGCGCCAGCAGCAATATACCGGGACAGGGGTACTATGGCTACACCTTC
NA NA TRBJ2-1 14 TRBV10-1 CASSSRPSENEQFF TGCGCCAGCAGTTCTAGACCTTCGGAAAATGAGCAGTTCTTC
TRBD2 few TRBJ2-2 15 TRBV5-4 CASKVGGSNTGELFF TGTGCCAGCAAGGTGGGCGGGAGTAACACCGGGGAGCTGTTTTTT
TRBD2 NA TRBJ2-2 15 TRBV11-2 CASSYLAGGPGELFF TGTGCCAGCAGTTACCTAGCGGGAGGGCCCGGGGAGCTGTTTTTT
NA NA TRBJ2-5 14 TRBV11-3 CASSLDLGRETQYF TGTGCCAGCAGCTTAGATCTAGGTCGGGAGACCCAGTACTTC
TRBD1 NA TRBJ2-4 13 TRBV5-4 CASSPTGQGSQYF TGTGCCAGCAGCCCGACGGGACAGGGGAGTCAGTACTTC
NA NA TRBJ1-1 12 TRBV7-9 CASSSDKAEAFF TGTGCCAGCAGCTCGGACAAGGCTGAAGCTTTCTTT
TRBD1 NA TRBJ2-3 16 TRBV3-1/TRBV3-2 CASSQTPGQGTDTQYF TGTGCCAGCAGCCAGACGCCGGGACAGGGCACAGATACGCAGTATTTT
TRBD2 NA TRBJ2-3 14 TRBV3-1/TRBV3-2 CASALGGWTDTQYF TGTGCCAGCGCCCTCGGGGGGTGGACTGATACGCAGTATTTT
TRBD1 few TRBJ1-6 14 TRBV19 CASSTDRGESPLHF TGTGCCAGTAGTACAGACAGGGGAGAGTCACCCCTCCACTTT
TRBD1 NA TRBJ2-5 15 TRBV4-2 CASSQERTGKETQYF TGTGCCAGCAGCCAAGAGCGGACAGGGAAAGAGACCCAGTACTTC
NA NA TRBJ1-1 15 TRBV3-1/TRBV3-2 CASSQELAGNTEAFF TGTGCCAGCAGCCAAGAACTGGCAGGGAACACTGAAGCTTTCTTT
NA NA TRBJ1-2 13 TRBV5-4 CASSLDRAYGYTF TGTGCCAGCAGCTTGGACAGGGCCTATGGCTACACCTTC
NA once TRBJ1-1 15 TRBV6-5 CASRTSGNSIAEAFF TGTGCCAGCAGGACCTCAGGGAATTCGATCGCTGAAGCTTTCTTT
TRBD2 few TRBJ2-3 16 TRBV10-2 CASSLSASGIFDTQYF TGCGCCAGCAGTCTCTCGGCTAGCGGGATCTTCGATACGCAGTATTTT
TRBD1 NA TRBJ1-2 15 TRBV15 CATSRDQRGPYGYTF TGTGCCACCAGCAGAGATCAAAGGGGGCCCTATGGCTACACCTTC
NA once TRBJ2-1 13 TRBV27 CASSFSSYNEQFF TGTGCCAGCAGTTTCAGCTCCTACAATGAGCAGTTCTTC
TRBD1 NA TRBJ1-3 13 TRBV7-9 CATNRGAGNTIYF TGTGCCACCAACAGGGGGGCAGGAAACACCATATATTTT
TRBD2 NA TRBJ2-1 15 TRBV3-1/TRBV3-2 CASSRSSGAYNEQFF TGTGCCAGCAGCCGGTCCAGCGGGGCCTACAATGAGCAGTTCTTC
NA NA TRBJ2-2 13 TRBV15 CATSLEGAGELFF TGTGCCACCAGTCTCGAGGGGGCCGGGGAGCTGTTTTTT
NA NA TRBJ1-2 16 TRBV5-4 CASSLGQDRRRYGYTF TGTGCCAGCAGCTTGGGACAGGATCGACGCCGCTATGGCTACACCTTC
TRBD2 NA TRBJ2-1 14 TRBV6-4 CASAGLAGRGEQFF TGTGCCAGCGCCGGACTAGCGGGAAGGGGTGAGCAGTTCTTC
TRBD1 NA TRBJ1-1 16 TRBV19 CASRTGTGTLNTEAFF TGTGCCAGTAGAACCGGGACAGGGACCTTGAACACTGAAGCTTTCTTT
TRBD2 NA TRBJ2-3 15 TRBV15 CATGGLALSTDTQYF TGTGCCACAGGGGGACTAGCGCTTAGCACAGATACGCAGTATTTT
TRBD1 NA TRBJ2-5 16 TRBV19 CASSPWDRGPQETQYF TGTGCCAGTAGCCCTTGGGACAGGGGACCCCAAGAGACCCAGTACTTC
NA NA TRBJ2-1 13 TRBV9 CASSVDQYNEQFF TGTGCCAGCAGCGTAGATCAATACAATGAGCAGTTCTTC
TRBD1 NA TRBJ2-3 15 TRBV7-9 CASKGQPPDTDTQYF TGTGCCAGCAAGGGACAGCCTCCCGACACAGATACGCAGTATTTT